A few counts support the clone carrying this T cell receptor beta chain. Antigen specificity is unknown. The sample originates from a study of T-cell reconstitution after alpha-beta-depleted transplantation in children. Library preparation (for TCRbeta) was performed with unique molecular identifiers. TCRdb reprocessed the PCR reads via MiXCR and lists one record per CDR3 protein. In the table there are around 500,000 distinct CDR3 sequences, 23% of which are singletons. This CDR3 has 13 amino acids. Germline CDR1 DFQATT, CDR2 SNEGSKA (reference sequence). The trim removed 5 bases at V and 2 bases at J, leaving 4 bases unmatched. Findings and caveats of the study: A year had passed since transplant, and T-cell counts and diversity by then came mostly from newly produced T cells. In some patients, recipient T cells and intrathymic progenitors surviving conditioning explained high day-60 diversity.

This TCR was sampled from a boy less than two years old who had a stem cell transplant for acute myeloid leukemia, so the T cells may come from the graft donor. V usage is TRBV20-1 and J usage is TRBJ2-7, with 9 bases matching TRBD1. The input for sequencing was PBMCs, mostly from graft donor cells, taken 360 days after TCRalphabeta/CD19-depleted stem cell transplant. The CDR3 nucleotides read TGCAGTGCTGACGGGGACAGGGCCTACGAGCAGTACTTC. Amino acids: CSADGDRAYEQYF.